The present entry profiles one T cell receptor beta chain with its context. Its antigen remains undetermined. Qualities for individual bases were not recorded, and no much larger clone is one base off. The data belong to a study of preoperative IRX-2 immunotherapy in early breast cancer (dated by TCRdb to 2018 to 2020). Libraries were constructed by the immunoSEQ multiplex PCR assay. This immuneACCESS table, as held by TCRdb, lists in-frame sequences with V and J called but not all clones. Of the missing ones, under half trace to an unresolved V gene in checked studies; the others have no known cause. Recorded for this sample are 39,000 or so clones; about 80% of them occurred a single time. The ten largest clones take up roughly 1.1% of the sample. Per the publication, the treatment or condition label means: preoperative locoregional IRX-2 cytokine immunotherapy. The samples were obtained from a phase Ib study that tested preoperative, locoregional IRX-2 cytokine immunotherapy meant to prime immune responses. Before surgery, IRX-2 was given to the donors, who were patients with early-stage breast cancer.

This TCR was sampled from a human donor with breast cancer. The specimen comprised tumor tissue, sampled after IRX-2 immunotherapy.

The DNA reads as follows: TGTGCCAGCTACCGGACTAGCGGGAGCACAGATACGCAGTATTTT. Its product reads: CASYRTSGSTDTQYF. The chain is encoded by TRBV18 joined to TRBJ2-3, with 11 bases aligning to TRBD2. The CDR3, from cysteine to phenylalanine, totals 15 residues. The DNA shown is the 45-base CDR3, in frame from base 1. The CDR1 and CDR2 encoded by the germline V gene are KGHSH and LQKENI. Trimming removed 7 bases from V and 0 bases from J; the gene matches leave 3 bases unexplained.